This T cell receptor (beta chain) was sequenced in a study of CD8 T cells in ankylosing spondylitis. The CDR3 has 16 residues. Germline-derived CDR1 and CDR2 are LGHNA and YSLEER. V lost 0 bases and J lost 4; bases outside the gene matches: 4. Findings of the study overall: A TCR beta motif of eight or nine highly homologous variants seemed to mark ankylosing spondylitis blood.

As for this clonotype: Antigen unknown.

TCRdb reanalysed the 5' RACE reads using MiXCR and keeps one entry per CDR3 protein. This table has under 300,000 distinct CDR3 sequences, roughly 18% appearing once. This clonotype was sampled from a male donor with ankylosing spondylitis or in good health (not recorded which). Sequencing was performed on blood, either unsorted or a sorted T cell fraction (not recorded which). The chain carries TRBV4-3 and TRBJ2-5; 11 nucleotides match TRBD1. In DNA, the CDR3 is TGCGCCAGCAGCCAAGATCTGGGGACAGGGGGAGAGACCCAGTACTTC. It yields the protein CASSQDLGTGGETQYF.